The clone carrying this TCR beta chain was seen a single time. The antigen is unknown. This entry comes from a study of cytomegalovirus exposure and HLA in healthy donors. Study-wide results and limits: According to the study, approximately 150 TCR beta chains were cytomegalovirus-associated. With later analysis, a missense DCLRE1C variant became linked to TCR beta V- and J-gene trimming.

Germline V gene lookup returns CDR1 SGHTS and CDR2 YDEGEE. The CDR3 sequence is 17 residues long. V was clipped by 3 bases and J by 6 bases; unmatched bases: 15. In the PCR, 60 Vbeta and 13 Jbeta primers were used. In the original processing: In a later analysis, of 80 million to 90 million unique beta chains, 9 million to 11 million appeared in at least two donors. Sequencing was performed with immunoSEQ multiplex PCR; in TCRdb, only in-frame clones are kept and a portion is missing. D and trimming were read from the DNA, whereas the V and J calls and clone size are those reported in that table. The sample lists more than 95,000 clones, over 70% occurring once.

The V and J genes are TRBV5-8 and TRBJ1-5; 7 bases agree with TRBD1. Sequencing was done on a sample of PBMCs. The origin of this receptor is a woman aged 40 to 50 in good health and CMV-seropositive. This CDR3 reads CASSSLDRVLSGQPQHF. In DNA form, the CDR3 reads TGTGCCAGCAGCTCACTAGACAGGGTTTTGTCGGGTCAGCCCCAGCATTTT.